The T cell receptor beta chain described here comes from a study of technical replicates of blood from a handful of donors. Germline assignment: CDR1 MGHDK and CDR2 SYGVNS. With 4 bases clipped from V and 0 bases from J, the junction kept 7 bases outside the gene matches. CDR3 length: 17 residues. Some clones are missing from TCRdb's copy, which holds only in-frame ones; the method was immunoSEQ multiplex PCR. This sample has around 90,000 clones, with 85% to 95% found just once. The chain recombines TRBV25-1 with TRBJ2-2; 8 bases agree with TRBD2. Sequences were obtained from T cells isolated from PBMCs. This clonotype originated in a human donor in good health. DNA for the CDR3: TGTGCCAGCAGTGGGCCGGTTAGCGGGACGAACACCGGGGAGCTGTTTTTT. This codes for CASSGPVSGTNTGELFF. Combining the CDR3 with reference TRBV25-1 and TRBJ2-2 gives the whole variable domain EADIYQTPRYLVIGTGKKITLECSQTMGHDKMYWYQQDPGMELHLIHYSYGVNSTEKGDLSSESTVSRIRTEHFPLTLESARPSHTSQYLCASSGPVSGTNTGELFFGEGSRLTVL.